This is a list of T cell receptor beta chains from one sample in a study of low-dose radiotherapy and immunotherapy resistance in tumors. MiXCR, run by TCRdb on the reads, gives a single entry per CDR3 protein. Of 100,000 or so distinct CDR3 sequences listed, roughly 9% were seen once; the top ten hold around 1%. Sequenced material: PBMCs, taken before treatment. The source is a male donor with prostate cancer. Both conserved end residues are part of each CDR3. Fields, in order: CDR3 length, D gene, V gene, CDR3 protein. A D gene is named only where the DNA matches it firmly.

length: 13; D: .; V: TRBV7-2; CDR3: CASSRSSQETQYF
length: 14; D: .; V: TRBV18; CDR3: CASSSMDNNEKLFF
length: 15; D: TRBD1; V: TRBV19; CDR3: CATAPRGSLYNEQFF
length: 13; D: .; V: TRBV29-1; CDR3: CSVKRTVNTEAFF
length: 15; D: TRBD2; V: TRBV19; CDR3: CASSSPGLASGELFF
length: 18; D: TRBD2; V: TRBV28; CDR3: CASSTTSWREGRPGELFF
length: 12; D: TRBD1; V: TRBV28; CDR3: CASRGQLYGYTF
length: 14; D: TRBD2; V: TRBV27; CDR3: CASSGAGGRNEQFF
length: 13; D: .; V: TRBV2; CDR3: CASSLRNTGELFF
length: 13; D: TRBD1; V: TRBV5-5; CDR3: CASSFDRDTEAFF
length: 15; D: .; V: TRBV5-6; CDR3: CASSFLGSRDTEAFF
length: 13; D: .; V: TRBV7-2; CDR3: CASSLLISDIQYF
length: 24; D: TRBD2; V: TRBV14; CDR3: CASSQDRGLAGGVQTPSSYNEQFF
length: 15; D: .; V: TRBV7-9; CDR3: CASSLLSSGANVLTF
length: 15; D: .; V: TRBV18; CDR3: CASSPGTTGANVLTF
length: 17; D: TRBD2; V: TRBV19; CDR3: CASRLAGAGRGTGELFF